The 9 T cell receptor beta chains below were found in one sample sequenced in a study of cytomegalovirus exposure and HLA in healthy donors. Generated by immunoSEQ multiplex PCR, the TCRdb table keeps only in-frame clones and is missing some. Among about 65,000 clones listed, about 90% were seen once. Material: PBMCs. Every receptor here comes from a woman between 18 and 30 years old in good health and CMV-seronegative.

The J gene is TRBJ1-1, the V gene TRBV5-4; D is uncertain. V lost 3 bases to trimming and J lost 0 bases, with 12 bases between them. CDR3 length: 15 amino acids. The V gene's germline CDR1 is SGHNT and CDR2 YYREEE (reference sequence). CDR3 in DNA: TGTGCCAGCAGCTCCCCAAGTACTGTGAACACTGAAGCTTTCTTT. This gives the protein CASSSPSTVNTEAFF. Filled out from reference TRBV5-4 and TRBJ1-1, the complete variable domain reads ETGVTQSPTHLIKTRGQQVTLRCSSQSGHNTVSWYQQALGQGPQFIFQYYREEENGRGNFPPRFSGLQFPNYSSELNVNALELDDSALYLCASSSPSTVNTEAFFGQGTRLTVV.

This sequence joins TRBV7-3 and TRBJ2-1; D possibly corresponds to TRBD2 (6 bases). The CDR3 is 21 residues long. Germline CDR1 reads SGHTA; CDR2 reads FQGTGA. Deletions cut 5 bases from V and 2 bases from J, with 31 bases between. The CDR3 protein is CASSQKIKWGVSSVTYNEQFF. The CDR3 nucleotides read TGTGCCAGCAGCCAAAAAATCAAGTGGGGTGTGTCTAGCGTCACCTACAATGAGCAGTTCTTC. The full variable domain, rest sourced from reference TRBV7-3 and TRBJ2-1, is GAGVSQTPSNKVTEKGKYVELRCDPISGHTALYWYRQSLGQGPEFLIYFQGTGAADDSGLPNDRFFAVRPEGSVSTLKIQRTERGDSAVYLCASSQKIKWGVSSVTYNEQFFGPGTRLTVL.

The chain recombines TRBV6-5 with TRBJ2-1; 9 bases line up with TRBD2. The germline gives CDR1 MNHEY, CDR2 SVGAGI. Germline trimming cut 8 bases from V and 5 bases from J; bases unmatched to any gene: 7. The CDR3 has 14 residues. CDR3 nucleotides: TGTGCCAGCTTTGGACTAGCGTACAACAATGAGCAGTTCTTC. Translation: CASFGLAYNNEQFF.

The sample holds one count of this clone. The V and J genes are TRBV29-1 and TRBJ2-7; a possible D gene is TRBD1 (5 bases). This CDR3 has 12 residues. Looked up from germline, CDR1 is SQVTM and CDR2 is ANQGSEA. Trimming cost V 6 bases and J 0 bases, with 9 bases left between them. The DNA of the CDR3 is TGCAGCGTGGCCAGGGACTCCTACGAGCAGTACTTC. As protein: CSVARDSYEQYF.

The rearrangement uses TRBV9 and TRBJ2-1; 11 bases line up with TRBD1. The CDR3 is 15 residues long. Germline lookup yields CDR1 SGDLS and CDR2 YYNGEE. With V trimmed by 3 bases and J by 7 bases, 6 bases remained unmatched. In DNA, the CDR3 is TGTGCCAGCAGCGCTGGACAGGGGGCTTTAAATGAGCAGTTCTTC. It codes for CASSAGQGALNEQFF.

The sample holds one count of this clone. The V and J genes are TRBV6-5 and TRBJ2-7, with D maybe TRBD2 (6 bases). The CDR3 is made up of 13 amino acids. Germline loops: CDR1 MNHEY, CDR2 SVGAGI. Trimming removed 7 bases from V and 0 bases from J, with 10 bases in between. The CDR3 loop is CASMGGSSYEQYF. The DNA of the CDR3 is TGTGCCAGCATGGGAGGAAGCTCCTACGAGCAGTACTTC.

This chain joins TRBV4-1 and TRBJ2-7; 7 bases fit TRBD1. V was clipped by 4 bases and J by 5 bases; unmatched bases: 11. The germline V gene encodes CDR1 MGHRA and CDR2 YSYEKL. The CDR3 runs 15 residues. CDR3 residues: CASSPLPGQLNEQYF. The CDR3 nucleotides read TGCGCCAGCAGCCCGCTGCCGGGACAGCTAAACGAGCAGTACTTC.

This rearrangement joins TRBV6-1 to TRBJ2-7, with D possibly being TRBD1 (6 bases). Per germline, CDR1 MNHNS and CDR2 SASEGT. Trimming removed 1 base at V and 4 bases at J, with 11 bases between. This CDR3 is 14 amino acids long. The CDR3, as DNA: TGTGCCAGCAGTGAAGGGGGGACACAATACGAGCAGTACTTC. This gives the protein CASSEGGTQYEQYF.

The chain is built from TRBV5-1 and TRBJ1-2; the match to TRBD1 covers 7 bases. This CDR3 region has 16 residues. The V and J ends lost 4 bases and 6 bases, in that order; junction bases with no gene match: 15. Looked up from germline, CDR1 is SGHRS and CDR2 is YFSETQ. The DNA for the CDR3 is TGCGCCAGCAGCCTGCTACGGACAGGAGAGGGAAATGGCTACACCTTC. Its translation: CASSLLRTGEGNGYTF.